This TCR beta chain emerged from a study of blood T cell repertoires in COVID-19. Study information: PBMCs, B-cell-depleted T cells, or T cells provided the cDNA or gDNA that made up the material.

In the original processing: Estimates of nucleated cell counts were drawn from the amplification of reference gene primers. Assay: immunoSEQ multiplex PCR; the TCRdb copy retains only in-frame clones and omits some. From that table come the V and J calls and clone size; the DNA was used to work out D and trimming. This sample has roughly 270,000 clones, with 70% to 90% found just once. The germline CDR1 and CDR2 sequences are MGHDK and SYGVNS. CDR3 length: 15 residues. V lost 3 bases, J lost 3 bases, and 12 bases lay in between. This sequence joins TRBV25-1 and TRBJ2-1, with D possibly TRBD2 on 5 matching bases. The sequence was obtained from a man aged 45-65 years with active or convalescent COVID-19. The sequenced sample was peripheral blood. The CDR3 DNA sequence: TGTGCCAGCAGTGAGGAGGTAGTTATCTACAATGAGCAGTTCTTC. The encoded protein is CASSEEVVIYNEQFF.